This T cell receptor (beta chain) stems from a study of cytomegalovirus exposure and HLA in healthy donors. Findings of the study overall: It has been reported that TCR beta sequences accurately predicted the HLA-A and HLA-B alleles of most subjects.

PCR employed 60 Vbeta and 13 Jbeta primers. Data came from immunoSEQ multiplex PCR; TCRdb stores just in-frame clones and leaves some out. The data show over 100,000 clones, with roughly 80% seen just once and roughly a fifth held by the top ten. Of note for this clone: Antigen: not known.

Those who donated were healthy bone marrow donors. This CDR3 spans 13 amino acids. Germline CDR1 and CDR2: SGHTA and FQGTGA. The V end was cut by 2 bases, the J end by 1 base, with 5 bases between. The clonotype originates from a man aged 25-40 years in good health and CMV-seropositive. The chain combines TRBV7-3 with TRBJ1-1; D is uncertain. The sample consisted of PBMCs. The chain's CDR3 is CASSLYRNTEAFF. CDR3 nucleotide sequence: TGTGCCAGCAGCTTATACAGGAACACTGAAGCTTTCTTT.